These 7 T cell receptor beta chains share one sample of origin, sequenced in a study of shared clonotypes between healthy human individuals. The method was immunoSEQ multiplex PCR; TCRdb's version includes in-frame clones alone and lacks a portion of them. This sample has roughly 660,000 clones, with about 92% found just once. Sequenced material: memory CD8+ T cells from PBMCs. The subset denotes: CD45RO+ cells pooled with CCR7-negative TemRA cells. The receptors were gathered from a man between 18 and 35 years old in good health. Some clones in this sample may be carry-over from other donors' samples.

As DNA, the CDR3 is TGTGCCAGCAGCTTAGGGGCGTTCGACGAGCAGTACTTC. This gives the protein CASSLGAFDEQYF. V and J are TRBV7-9 and TRBJ2-7; no firm D call. Germline CDR1 reads SEHNR; CDR2 reads FQNEAQ (reference sequence). CDR3 length: 13 amino acids. V was pared by 1 base and J by 5 bases, with 9 bases between.

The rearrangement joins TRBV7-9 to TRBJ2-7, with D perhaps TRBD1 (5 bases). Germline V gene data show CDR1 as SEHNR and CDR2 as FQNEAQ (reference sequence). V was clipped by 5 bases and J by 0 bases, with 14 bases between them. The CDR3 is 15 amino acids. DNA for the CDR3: TGTGCCAGCAGCGTGACAAAGGGGTACTCCTACGAGCAGTACTTC. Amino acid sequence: CASSVTKGYSYEQYF.

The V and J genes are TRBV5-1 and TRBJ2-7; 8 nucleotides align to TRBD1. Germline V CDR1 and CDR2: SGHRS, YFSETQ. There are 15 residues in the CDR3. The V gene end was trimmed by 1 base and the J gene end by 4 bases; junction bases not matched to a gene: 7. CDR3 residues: CASSLTGGFMYEQYF. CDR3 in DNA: TGCGCCAGCAGCTTGACAGGGGGTTTTATGTACGAGCAGTACTTC.

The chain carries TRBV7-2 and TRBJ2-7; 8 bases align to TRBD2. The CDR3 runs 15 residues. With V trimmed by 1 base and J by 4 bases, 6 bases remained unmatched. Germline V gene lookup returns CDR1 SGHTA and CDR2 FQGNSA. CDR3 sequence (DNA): TGTGCCAGCAGCTTAGGAGCGGGAGCGTCTTACGAGCAGTACTTC. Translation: CASSLGAGASYEQYF.

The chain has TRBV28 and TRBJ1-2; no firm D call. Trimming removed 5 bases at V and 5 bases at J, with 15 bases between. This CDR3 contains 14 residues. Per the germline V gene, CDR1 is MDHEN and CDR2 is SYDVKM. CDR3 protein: CASSVFNQRYGYTF. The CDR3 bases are TGTGCCAGCAGTGTCTTCAATCAGAGGTATGGCTACACCTTC.

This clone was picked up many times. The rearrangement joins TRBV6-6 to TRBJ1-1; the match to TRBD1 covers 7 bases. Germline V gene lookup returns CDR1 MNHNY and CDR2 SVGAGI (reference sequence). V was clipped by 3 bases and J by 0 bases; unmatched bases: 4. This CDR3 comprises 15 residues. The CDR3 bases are TGTGCCAGCAGTTATACGACAGGGATGAACACTGAAGCTTTCTTT. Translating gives CASSYTTGMNTEAFF.

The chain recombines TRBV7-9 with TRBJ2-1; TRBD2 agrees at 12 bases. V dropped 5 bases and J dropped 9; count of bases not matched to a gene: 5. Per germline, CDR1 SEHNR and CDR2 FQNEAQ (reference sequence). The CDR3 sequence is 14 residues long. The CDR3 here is CASSATSGRSEQFF. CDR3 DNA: TGTGCCAGCAGCGCGACTAGCGGGAGAAGTGAGCAGTTCTTC.